This is a list of T cell receptor beta chains from one sample in a study of shared clonotypes between healthy human individuals. The data were produced by immunoSEQ multiplex PCR, yet TCRdb's version contains in-frame clones alone and is incomplete. The sample holds about 470,000 clones; around 79% are singletons and the top ten take roughly 13%. Sequences were obtained from PBMCs. The source of these receptors is a middle-aged woman in good health. Some clones in this sample may be carry-over from other donors' samples. Both conserved end residues are part of each CDR3. D genes are given only for firm matches. Where a row states a size, it is once, few, many or the class of an expanded clone; other rows omit it.

D: TRBD2; V: TRBV7-3; size: -; J: TRBJ2-7; CDR3: CASSLVLAGGNEQYF; DNA: TGTGCCAGCAGCTTAGTCTTAGCGGGAGGTAATGAGCAGTACTTC
D: -; V: TRBV29-1; size: -; J: TRBJ1-2; CDR3: CSVEDPGEDYGYTF; DNA: TGCAGCGTTGAAGATCCAGGGGAGGACTATGGCTACACCTTC
D: TRBD2; V: TRBV5-4; size: once; J: TRBJ2-3; CDR3: CASSSATSGRAVRTDTQYF; DNA: TGTGCCAGCAGCTCTGCGACTAGCGGGAGGGCCGTCCGGACAGATACGCAGTATTTT
D: -; V: TRBV11-2; size: -; J: TRBJ1-2; CDR3: CASSLDRRGVDGYTF; DNA: TGTGCCAGCAGCTTAGATCGCAGGGGAGTTGATGGCTACACCTTC
D: -; V: TRBV5-1; size: -; J: TRBJ1-4; CDR3: CASSLGGRPNEKLFF; DNA: TGCGCCAGCAGCTTGGGGGGACGGCCTAATGAAAAACTGTTTTTT
D: TRBD1; V: TRBV30; size: -; J: TRBJ2-7; CDR3: CASHGQGISYEQYF; DNA: TGTGCCTCACACGGACAGGGCATCTCCTACGAGCAGTACTTC
D: -; V: TRBV4-2; size: -; J: TRBJ2-1; CDR3: CASSRLLGTRGVEQFF; DNA: TGTGCCAGCAGCCGGCTCTTAGGGACTCGGGGCGTGGAGCAGTTCTTC
D: TRBD1; V: TRBV30; size: -; J: TRBJ2-7; CDR3: CAWTLGDSADERYF; DNA: TGTGCCTGGACCTTAGGGGACAGCGCCGACGAGCGGTACTTC
D: TRBD2; V: TRBV15; size: -; J: TRBJ2-2; CDR3: CATSRLADTGELFF; DNA: TGTGCCACCAGCAGACTAGCGGACACCGGGGAGCTGTTTTTT
D: TRBD1; V: TRBV6-1; size: -; J: TRBJ2-7; CDR3: CASRDRQGSTYEQYF; DNA: TGTGCCAGCAGGGATCGACAGGGTTCCACCTACGAGCAGTACTTC
D: -; V: TRBV21-1; size: -; J: TRBJ2-3; CDR3: CASSKLPGQDTQYF; DNA: TGTGCCAGCAGCAAATTGCCGGGCCAAGATACGCAGTATTTT
D: -; V: TRBV4-2; size: once; J: TRBJ1-1; CDR3: CASSTDMNTEAFF; DNA: TGTGCCAGCAGCACGGACATGAACACTGAAGCTTTCTTT
D: -; V: TRBV6-5; size: once; J: TRBJ2-1; CDR3: CASSYSYNSYEQFF; DNA: TGTGCCAGCAGTTACTCGTACAATTCCTATGAGCAGTTCTTC
D: TRBD2; V: TRBV4-1; size: -; J: TRBJ2-1; CDR3: CASSQDRTSGYNEQFF; DNA: TGCGCCAGCAGCCAAGATCGGACTAGCGGATACAATGAGCAGTTCTTC
D: -; V: TRBV10-2; size: -; J: TRBJ1-1; CDR3: CASSRLLDGGTEAFF; DNA: TGCGCCAGCAGCAGGCTGCTTGATGGGGGCACTGAAGCTTTCTTT
D: TRBD1; V: TRBV6-6; size: once; J: TRBJ2-1; CDR3: CATLQGNYNEQFF; DNA: TGTGCCACCTTACAGGGGAACTACAATGAGCAGTTCTTC
D: -; V: TRBV6-1; size: -; J: TRBJ1-2; CDR3: CASSENRGYGYTF; DNA: TGTGCCAGCAGTGAAAATAGGGGCTATGGCTACACCTTC
D: TRBD1; V: TRBV5-1; size: few; J: TRBJ1-1; CDR3: CASSWTGGGTEAFF; DNA: TGCGCCAGCAGCTGGACAGGGGGCGGGACTGAAGCTTTCTTT
D: -; V: TRBV19; size: few; J: TRBJ1-5; CDR3: CASRPTRNQPQHF; DNA: TGTGCCAGTAGACCGACACGAAATCAGCCCCAGCATTTT
D: -; V: TRBV19; size: -; J: TRBJ1-4; CDR3: CASSPGATNEKLFF; DNA: TGTGCCAGTAGTCCGGGGGCAACTAATGAAAAACTGTTTTTT
D: -; V: TRBV19; size: once; J: TRBJ1-1; CDR3: CASSGGGGLNTEAFF; DNA: TGTGCCAGTAGTGGGGGTGGGGGTCTGAACACTGAAGCTTTCTTT
D: TRBD1; V: TRBV5-1; size: -; J: TRBJ2-3; CDR3: CASSSGTGAADTQYF; DNA: TGCGCCAGCAGCTCAGGGACAGGGGCTGCAGATACGCAGTATTTT
D: TRBD1; V: TRBV19; size: -; J: TRBJ1-2; CDR3: CASSAGQGTYTF; DNA: TGTGCCAGTAGTGCGGGACAGGGGACCTACACCTTC
D: -; V: TRBV6-6; size: once; J: TRBJ1-4; CDR3: CASSYGQVAAGEKLFF; DNA: TGTGCCAGCAGTTACGGGCAGGTTGCGGCGGGTGAAAAACTGTTTTTT
D: -; V: TRBV20-1; size: few; J: TRBJ1-1; CDR3: CSASGSYGAFF; DNA: TGCAGTGCTAGCGGGTCATACGGGGCTTTCTTT
D: -; V: TRBV11-2; size: -; J: TRBJ2-5; CDR3: CASSLGGSTQETQYF; DNA: TGTGCCAGCAGCTTAGGAGGTAGTACCCAAGAGACCCAGTACTTC
D: TRBD1; V: TRBV19; size: -; J: TRBJ1-1; CDR3: CASSPDREGKTEAFF; DNA: TGTGCCAGTAGTCCCGACAGGGAAGGAAAAACTGAAGCTTTCTTT
D: -; V: TRBV6-5; size: -; J: TRBJ2-2; CDR3: CASSFVRNTGELFF; DNA: TGTGCCAGCAGTTTTGTCAGAAACACCGGGGAGCTGTTTTTT
D: -; V: TRBV5-1; size: -; J: TRBJ1-1; CDR3: CASSLALAGSFTEAFF; DNA: TGCGCCAGCAGCTTGGCCCTCGCAGGGAGTTTCACTGAAGCTTTCTTT
D: -; V: TRBV30; size: once; J: TRBJ1-1; CDR3: CAYHRGLSRRSEAFF; DNA: TGTGCCTATCATCGAGGTTTGAGCCGTCGTTCTGAAGCTTTCTTT
D: TRBD2; V: TRBV10-1; size: -; J: TRBJ2-1; CDR3: CASSTYAGGRANEQFF; DNA: TGCGCCAGCAGTACCTACGCGGGCGGGAGGGCCAATGAGCAGTTCTTC
D: -; V: TRBV21-1; size: -; J: TRBJ2-2; CDR3: CASSKGRVAGSRNTGELFF; DNA: TGTGCCAGCAGCAAAGGGAGAGTAGCGGGGTCTCGGAACACCGGGGAGCTGTTTTTT
D: TRBD2; V: TRBV28; size: few; J: TRBJ2-7; CDR3: CASSPSGSRSYEQYF; DNA: TGTGCCAGCAGTCCAAGCGGGAGCCGCTCCTACGAGCAGTACTTC
D: TRBD1; V: TRBV27; size: -; J: TRBJ2-7; CDR3: CASSRVTGTGGHEQYF; DNA: TGTGCCAGCAGTCGTGTAACCGGGACAGGGGGGCACGAGCAGTACTTC
D: -; V: TRBV28; size: -; J: TRBJ1-5; CDR3: CASSFGSNQPQHF; DNA: TGTGCCAGCAGTTTTGGGAGCAATCAGCCCCAGCATTTT
D: TRBD2; V: TRBV19; size: -; J: TRBJ2-7; CDR3: CASSISSGRAYEQYF; DNA: TGTGCCAGTAGTATTTCTAGCGGGAGGGCCTACGAGCAGTACTTC
D: TRBD2; V: TRBV4-3; size: -; J: TRBJ2-7; CDR3: CASSQGGLADSYEQYF; DNA: TGCGCCAGCAGCCAAGGGGGACTAGCGGACTCCTACGAGCAGTACTTC
D: -; V: TRBV18; size: -; J: TRBJ2-7; CDR3: CASSPRVSPTSYEQYF; DNA: TGTGCCAGCTCCCCTAGGGTCAGCCCCACGAGCTACGAGCAGTACTTC
D: -; V: TRBV30; size: -; J: TRBJ2-5; CDR3: CAWSVWGRGRETQYF; DNA: TGTGCCTGGAGTGTATGGGGGCGAGGGCGCGAGACCCAGTACTTC
D: TRBD1; V: TRBV7-6; size: few; J: TRBJ1-1; CDR3: CASSLTGSGNTEAFF; DNA: TGTGCCAGCAGCTTGACAGGGTCGGGGAACACTGAAGCTTTCTTT
D: TRBD2; V: TRBV19; size: -; J: TRBJ2-5; CDR3: CASSIKAGVETQYF; DNA: TGTGCCAGTAGTATCAAAGCGGGAGTAGAGACCCAGTACTTC
D: -; V: TRBV11-3; size: -; J: TRBJ1-1; CDR3: CASSLGGNTEAFF; DNA: TGTGCCAGCAGCTTGGGAGGGAACACTGAAGCTTTCTTT
D: TRBD2; V: TRBV27; size: -; J: TRBJ2-7; CDR3: CASSPGTSVSYEQYF; DNA: TGTGCCAGCAGCCCCGGGACTAGCGTATCCTACGAGCAGTACTTC
D: TRBD2; V: TRBV6-5; size: -; J: TRBJ2-1; CDR3: CASRASGNNEQFF; DNA: TGTGCCAGCAGGGCTAGCGGTAACAATGAGCAGTTCTTC
D: -; V: TRBV2; size: -; J: TRBJ1-2; CDR3: CASSEAGLGGYTF; DNA: TGTGCCAGCAGTGAAGCGGGGCTCGGCGGCTACACCTTC
D: -; V: TRBV6-5; size: -; J: TRBJ2-3; CDR3: CASSRGQRTDTQYF; DNA: TGTGCCAGCAGTCGAGGACAACGCACAGATACGCAGTATTTT